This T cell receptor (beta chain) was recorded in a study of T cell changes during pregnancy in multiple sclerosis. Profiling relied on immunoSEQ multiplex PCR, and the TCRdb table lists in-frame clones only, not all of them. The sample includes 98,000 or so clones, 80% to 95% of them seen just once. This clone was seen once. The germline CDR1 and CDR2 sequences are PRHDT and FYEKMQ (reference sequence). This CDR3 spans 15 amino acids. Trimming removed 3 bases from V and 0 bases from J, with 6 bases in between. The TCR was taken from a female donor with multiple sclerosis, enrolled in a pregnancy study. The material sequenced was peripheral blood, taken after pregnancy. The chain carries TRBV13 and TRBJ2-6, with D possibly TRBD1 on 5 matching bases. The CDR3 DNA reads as TGTGCCAGCAGCTTCGACAGCTCTGGGGCCAACGTCCTGACTTTC. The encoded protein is CASSFDSSGANVLTF.